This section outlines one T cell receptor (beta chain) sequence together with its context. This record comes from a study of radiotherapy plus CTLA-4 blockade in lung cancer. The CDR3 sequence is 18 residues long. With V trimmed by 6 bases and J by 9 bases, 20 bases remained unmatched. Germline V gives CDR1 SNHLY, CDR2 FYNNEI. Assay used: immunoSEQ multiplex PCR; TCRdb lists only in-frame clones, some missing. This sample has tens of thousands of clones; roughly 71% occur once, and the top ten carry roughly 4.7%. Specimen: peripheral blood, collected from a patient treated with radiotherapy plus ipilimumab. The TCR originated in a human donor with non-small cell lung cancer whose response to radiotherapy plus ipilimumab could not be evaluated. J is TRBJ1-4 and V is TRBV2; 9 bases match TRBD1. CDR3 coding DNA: TGTGCCAGCAGAACACAGGGGGCAGGCATAAGCCTCCAGCAAAAACTGTTTTTT. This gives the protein CASRTQGAGISLQQKLFF.